This T cell receptor beta chain was sequenced during a study of T-cell reconstitution after alpha-beta-depleted transplantation in children. In the case of this clonotype: The antigen remains undetermined.

A TCRbeta library incorporating unique molecular identifiers was prepared. TCRdb re-derived calls from the PCR reads in MiXCR, one entry per CDR3 protein. Of 550,000 to 800,000 distinct CDR3 sequences in the sample, 13% were seen once. Study-level findings and limits: Among T cells one year after transplant, newly produced cells accounted for most counts and diversity.

The sequencing used PBMCs, collected before TCRalphabeta/CD19-depleted stem cell transplant. The clonotype comes from a girl aged 2 to 9 with congenital amegakaryocytic thrombocytopenia, due to receive a stem cell transplant.

CDR3 nucleotides: TGTGCCAGCATCGCCACCGCTAGCGAGCCTACGAAGCAGTACTTC. Its translation: CASIATASEPTKQYF. This chain joins TRBV6-2 or TRBV6-3 and TRBJ2-7, with a weak D call TRBD2 (6 bases). Germline V gene data show CDR1 as MNHEY and CDR2 as SVGEGT. Trimming took off 7 bases at V and 8 bases at J, with 24 bases between the two ends. The CDR3 consists of 15 residues.